This T cell receptor (beta chain) stems from a study of cytomegalovirus exposure and HLA in healthy donors. Findings and limits, study-wide: Some V segments could not be told apart, so they were left out, TRBV6-2 and TRBV6-3 among them. Follow-up analysis found HLA locus-dependent TCR association rates, highest for DRB1 and lowest for HLA-C. Despite most TCR sequences being rare, some public TCRs occurred in many donors. Fewer than 20,000 TCR beta sequences were associated with HLA alleles at 0.05 false discovery rate in a later analysis.

Comment on this clone: Its antigen is not identified.

The CDR3 consists of 17 residues. Trimming took 8 bases from V and 3 from J; bases not matched to a gene: 14. Germline CDR1 and CDR2: MNHEY and SMNVEV (reference sequence). The PCR ran on 60 Vbeta and 13 Jbeta primers. Generated by immunoSEQ multiplex PCR, the TCRdb table keeps only in-frame clones and is missing some. The sample consists of roughly 150,000 clones, around four fifths of them appearing once. Specimen: PBMCs. This TCR derives from a man in his thirties or forties in good health and CMV-seronegative. This chain links TRBV27 with TRBJ2-5, with 11 bases matching TRBD2. The CDR3 DNA reads as TGTGCCAGCGGGCGTCTAGCGGGGGGTCTTCTCGAAGAGACCCAGTACTTC. It is translated as CASGRLAGGLLEETQYF.